What follows describes a single T cell receptor (beta chain). Its antigen is not known. 13 Jbeta primers and 60 Vbeta primers were used for the PCR. Method: immunoSEQ multiplex PCR; TCRdb's copy keeps in-frame clones and lacks some. The sample lists 95,000 to 150,000 clones; 50% to 75% were seen once. The CDR3 extends over 16 amino acids. Trimming removed 4 bases from V and 5 bases from J, with 18 bases in between. Germline V gives CDR1 SNHLY, CDR2 FYNNEI. This entry belongs to a study of cytomegalovirus exposure and HLA in healthy donors. In the study overall: An analysis done earlier identified fewer than 140 million unique TCR beta sequences from around 180 million T cells. Findings and limits, study-wide: Across donors, most TCRs were seen rarely, yet some public ones were widespread.

The chain recombines TRBV2 with TRBJ2-1; D gene uncertain. The material sequenced was PBMCs. The origin of this receptor is a woman between 35 and 50 years old in good health and CMV-seropositive. The CDR3 DNA reads TGTGCCAGCAGTGTATTACGGGTGGCCTTTGACAATGAGCAGTTCTTC. Protein: CASSVLRVAFDNEQFF.